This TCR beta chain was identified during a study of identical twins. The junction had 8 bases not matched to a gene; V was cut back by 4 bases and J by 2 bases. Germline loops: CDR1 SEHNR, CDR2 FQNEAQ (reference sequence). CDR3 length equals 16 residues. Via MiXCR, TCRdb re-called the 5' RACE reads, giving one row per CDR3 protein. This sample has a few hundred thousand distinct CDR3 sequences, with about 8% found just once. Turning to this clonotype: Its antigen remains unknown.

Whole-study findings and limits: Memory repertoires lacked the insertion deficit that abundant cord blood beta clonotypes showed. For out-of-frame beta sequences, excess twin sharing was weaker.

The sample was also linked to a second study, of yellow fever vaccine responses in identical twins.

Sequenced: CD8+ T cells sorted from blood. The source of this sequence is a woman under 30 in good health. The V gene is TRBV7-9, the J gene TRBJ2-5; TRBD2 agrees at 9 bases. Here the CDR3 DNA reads TGTGCCAGCAGCTCGACTAGCGGAGCTGGGCAAGAGACCCAGTACTTC. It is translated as CASSSTSGAGQETQYF.